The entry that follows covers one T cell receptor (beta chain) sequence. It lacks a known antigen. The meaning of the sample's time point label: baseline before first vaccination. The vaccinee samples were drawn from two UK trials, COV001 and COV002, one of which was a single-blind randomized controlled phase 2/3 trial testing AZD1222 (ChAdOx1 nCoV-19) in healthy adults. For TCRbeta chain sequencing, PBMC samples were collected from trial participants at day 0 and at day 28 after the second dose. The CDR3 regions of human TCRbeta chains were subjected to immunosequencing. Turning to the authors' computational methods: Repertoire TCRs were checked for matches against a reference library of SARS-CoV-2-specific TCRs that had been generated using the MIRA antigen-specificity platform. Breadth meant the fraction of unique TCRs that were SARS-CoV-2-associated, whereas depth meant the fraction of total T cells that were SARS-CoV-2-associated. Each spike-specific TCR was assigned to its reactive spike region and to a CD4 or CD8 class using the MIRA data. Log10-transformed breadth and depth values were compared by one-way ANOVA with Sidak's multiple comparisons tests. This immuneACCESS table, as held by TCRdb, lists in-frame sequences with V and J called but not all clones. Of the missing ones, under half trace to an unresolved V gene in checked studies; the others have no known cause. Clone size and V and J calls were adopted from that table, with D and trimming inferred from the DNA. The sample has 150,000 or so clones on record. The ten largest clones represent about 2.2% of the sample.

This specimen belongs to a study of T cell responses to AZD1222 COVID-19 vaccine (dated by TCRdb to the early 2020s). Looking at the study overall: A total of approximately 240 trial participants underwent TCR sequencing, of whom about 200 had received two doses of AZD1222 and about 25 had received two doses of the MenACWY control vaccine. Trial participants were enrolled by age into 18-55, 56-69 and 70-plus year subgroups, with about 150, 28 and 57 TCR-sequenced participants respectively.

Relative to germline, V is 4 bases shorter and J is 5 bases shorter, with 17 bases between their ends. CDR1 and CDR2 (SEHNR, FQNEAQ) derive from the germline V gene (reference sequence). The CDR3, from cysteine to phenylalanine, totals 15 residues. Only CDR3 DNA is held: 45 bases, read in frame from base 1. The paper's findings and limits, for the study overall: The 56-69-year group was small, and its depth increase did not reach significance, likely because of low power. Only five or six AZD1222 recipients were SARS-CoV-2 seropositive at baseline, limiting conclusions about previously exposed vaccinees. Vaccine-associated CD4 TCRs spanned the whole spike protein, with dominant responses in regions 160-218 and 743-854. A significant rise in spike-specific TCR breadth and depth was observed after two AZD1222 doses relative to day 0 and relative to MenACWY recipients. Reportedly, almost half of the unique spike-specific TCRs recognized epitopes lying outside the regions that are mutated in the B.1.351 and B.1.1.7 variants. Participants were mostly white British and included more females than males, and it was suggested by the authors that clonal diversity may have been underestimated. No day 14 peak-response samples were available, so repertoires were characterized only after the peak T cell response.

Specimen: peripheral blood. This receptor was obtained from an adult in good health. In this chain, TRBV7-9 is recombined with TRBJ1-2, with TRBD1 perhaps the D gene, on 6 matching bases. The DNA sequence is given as TGTGCCAGCAGCTCCGCGGGGGCAGCTCAATATGGCTACACCTTC. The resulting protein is CASSSAGAAQYGYTF.